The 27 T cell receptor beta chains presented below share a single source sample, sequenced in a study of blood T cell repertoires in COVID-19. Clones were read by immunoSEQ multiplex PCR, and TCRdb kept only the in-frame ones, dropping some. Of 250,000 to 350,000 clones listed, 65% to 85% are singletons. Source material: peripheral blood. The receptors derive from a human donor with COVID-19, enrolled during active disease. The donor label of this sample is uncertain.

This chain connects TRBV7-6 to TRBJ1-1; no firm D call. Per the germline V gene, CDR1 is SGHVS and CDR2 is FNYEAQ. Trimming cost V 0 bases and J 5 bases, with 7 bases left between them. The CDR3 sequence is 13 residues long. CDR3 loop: CASSLAGRTEAFF. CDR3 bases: TGTGCCAGCAGCTTAGCGGGGAGAACTGAAGCTTTCTTT.

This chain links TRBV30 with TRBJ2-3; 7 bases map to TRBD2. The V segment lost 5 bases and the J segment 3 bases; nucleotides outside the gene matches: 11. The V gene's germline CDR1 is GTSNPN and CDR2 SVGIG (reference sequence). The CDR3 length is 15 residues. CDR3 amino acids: CAWGGSGIGTDTQYF. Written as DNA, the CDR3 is TGTGCCTGGGGCGGAAGCGGGATTGGTACAGATACGCAGTATTTT.

The CDR3 DNA reads TGTGCCAGCAGTTTAGGTGACAGGGGGGAAGCTTTCTTT. It specifies CASSLGDRGEAFF. The rearrangement uses TRBV27 and TRBJ1-1; TRBD1 agrees at 9 bases. V lost 2 bases, J lost 8 bases, and 3 bases stayed unmatched. This CDR3 contains 13 residues. From germline, CDR1 is MNHEY and CDR2 SMNVEV (reference sequence).

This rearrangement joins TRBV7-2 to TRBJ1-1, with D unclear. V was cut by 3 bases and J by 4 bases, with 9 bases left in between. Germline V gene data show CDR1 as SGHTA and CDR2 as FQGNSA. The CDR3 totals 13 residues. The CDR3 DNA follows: TGTGCCAGCAGCTTTACTGGGCCCACTGAAGCTTTCTTT. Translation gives CASSFTGPTEAFF.

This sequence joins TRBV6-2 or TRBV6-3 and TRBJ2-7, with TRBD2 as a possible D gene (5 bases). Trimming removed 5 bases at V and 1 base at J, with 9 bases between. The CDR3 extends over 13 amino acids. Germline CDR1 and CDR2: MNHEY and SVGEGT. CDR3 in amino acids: CASSPRVSYEQYF. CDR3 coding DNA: TGTGCCAGCAGTCCGAGGGTATCCTACGAGCAGTACTTC.

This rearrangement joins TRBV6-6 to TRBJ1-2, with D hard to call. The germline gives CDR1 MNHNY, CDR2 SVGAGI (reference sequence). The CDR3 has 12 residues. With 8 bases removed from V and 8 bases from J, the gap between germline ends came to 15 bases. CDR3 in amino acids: CASAGGSGGYTF. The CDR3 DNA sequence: TGTGCCAGCGCCGGAGGATCTGGGGGCTACACCTTC.

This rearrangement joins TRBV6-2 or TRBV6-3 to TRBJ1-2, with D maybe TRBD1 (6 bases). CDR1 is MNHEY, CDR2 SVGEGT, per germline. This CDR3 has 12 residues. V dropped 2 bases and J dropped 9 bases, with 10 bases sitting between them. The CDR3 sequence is CASSYRDMRYTF. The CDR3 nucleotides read TGTGCCAGCAGTTACCGGGACATGCGCTACACCTTC.

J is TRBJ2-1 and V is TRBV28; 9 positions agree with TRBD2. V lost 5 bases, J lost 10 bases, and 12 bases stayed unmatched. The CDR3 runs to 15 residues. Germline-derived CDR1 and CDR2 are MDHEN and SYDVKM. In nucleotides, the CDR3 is TGTGCCAGCAGTCCGGGGGTAGCGGGAGTAGGGGAGCAGTTCTTC. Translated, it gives CASSPGVAGVGEQFF.

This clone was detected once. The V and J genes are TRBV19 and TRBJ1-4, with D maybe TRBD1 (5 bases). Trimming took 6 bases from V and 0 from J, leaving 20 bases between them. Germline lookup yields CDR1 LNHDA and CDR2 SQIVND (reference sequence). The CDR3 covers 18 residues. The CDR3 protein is CASRLAGYGKATNEKLFF. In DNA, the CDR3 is TGTGCCAGTAGACTAGCAGGGTATGGAAAAGCAACTAATGAAAAACTGTTTTTT.

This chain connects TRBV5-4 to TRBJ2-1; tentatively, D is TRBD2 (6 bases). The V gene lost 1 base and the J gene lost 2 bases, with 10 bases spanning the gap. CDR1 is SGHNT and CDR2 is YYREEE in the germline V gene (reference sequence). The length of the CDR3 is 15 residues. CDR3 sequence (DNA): TGTGCCAGCAGCTTGAGAGGGAGGCCCTACAATGAGCAGTTCTTC. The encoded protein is CASSLRGRPYNEQFF.

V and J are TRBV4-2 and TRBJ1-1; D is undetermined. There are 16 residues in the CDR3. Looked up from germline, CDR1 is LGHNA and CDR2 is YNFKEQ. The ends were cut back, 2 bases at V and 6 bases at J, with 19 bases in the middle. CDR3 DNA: TGTGCCAGCAGCCAACCGCCGGGGAGGGCCCCCTCTGAAGCTTTCTTT. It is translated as CASSQPPGRAPSEAFF.

The CDR3 DNA sequence: TGCGCCAGCAGCAGCGGACTGCCTAGCACAGATACGCAGTATTTT. Its translation: CASSSGLPSTDTQYF. The chain couples TRBV5-1 to TRBJ2-3, with a tentative D call TRBD2 (5 bases). Deletions cut 4 bases from V and 0 bases from J, with 12 bases between. Germline CDR1 and CDR2: SGHRS and YFSETQ. There are 15 residues in the CDR3.

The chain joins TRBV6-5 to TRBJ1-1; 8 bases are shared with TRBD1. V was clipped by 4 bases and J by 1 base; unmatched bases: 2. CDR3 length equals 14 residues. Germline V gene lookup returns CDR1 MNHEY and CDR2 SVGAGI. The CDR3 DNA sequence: TGTGCCAGCAGTTTCAGGGGGCCGAACACTGAAGCTTTCTTT. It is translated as CASSFRGPNTEAFF.

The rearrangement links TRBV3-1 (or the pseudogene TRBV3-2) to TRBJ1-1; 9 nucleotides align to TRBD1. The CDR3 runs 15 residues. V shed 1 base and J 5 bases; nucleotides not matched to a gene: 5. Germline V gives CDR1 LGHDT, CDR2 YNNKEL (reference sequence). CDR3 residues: CASSQGGQGWTEAFF. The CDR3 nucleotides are TGTGCCAGCAGCCAAGGCGGACAGGGGTGGACTGAAGCTTTCTTT.

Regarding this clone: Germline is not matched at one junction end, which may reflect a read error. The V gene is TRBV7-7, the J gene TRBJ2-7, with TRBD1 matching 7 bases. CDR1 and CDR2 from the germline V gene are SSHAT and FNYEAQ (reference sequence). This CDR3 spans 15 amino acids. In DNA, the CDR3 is TGTGCTAGCAGCCTAGGGGGCCCTTTTGTCCACGAGCAGTACTTC. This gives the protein CASSLGGPFVHEQYF.

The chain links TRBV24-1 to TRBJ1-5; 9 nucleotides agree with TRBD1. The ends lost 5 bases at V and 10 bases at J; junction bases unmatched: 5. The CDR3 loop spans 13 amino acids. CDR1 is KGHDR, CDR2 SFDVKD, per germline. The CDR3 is CATSAGTGTPQHF. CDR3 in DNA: TGTGCCACCAGTGCTGGGACAGGGACCCCCCAGCATTTT.

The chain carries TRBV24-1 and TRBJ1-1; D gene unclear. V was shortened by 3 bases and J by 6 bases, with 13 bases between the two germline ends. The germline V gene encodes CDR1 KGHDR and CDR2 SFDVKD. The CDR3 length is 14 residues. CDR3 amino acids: CATSDAHQQAEAFF. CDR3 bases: TGTGCCACCAGTGATGCCCATCAGCAGGCTGAAGCTTTCTTT.

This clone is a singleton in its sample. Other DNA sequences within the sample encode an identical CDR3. The CDR3 nucleotides are TGTGCCAGCAGCCGTAGCTCCTACGAGCAGTACTTC. It specifies CASSRSSYEQYF. The chain carries TRBV7-9 and TRBJ2-7, with D uncertain. Germline V lookup: CDR1 SEHNR, CDR2 FQNEAQ (reference sequence). The CDR3 is made up of 12 amino acids. Trimming took 5 bases from V and 0 from J, leaving 5 bases between them.

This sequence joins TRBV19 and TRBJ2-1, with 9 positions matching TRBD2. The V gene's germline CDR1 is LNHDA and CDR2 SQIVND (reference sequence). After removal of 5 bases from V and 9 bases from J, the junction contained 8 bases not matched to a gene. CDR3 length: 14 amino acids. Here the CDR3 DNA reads TGTGCCAGTAGTCTCCCAGCGGGAGGTTTTGAGCAGTTCTTC. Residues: CASSLPAGGFEQFF.

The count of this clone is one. CDR3 nucleotides: TGTGCCAGCAGTCCGACCGGGACAGGGTTTGCTTTTTATGGCTACACCTTC. Translating gives CASSPTGTGFAFYGYTF. The V gene is TRBV28, the J gene TRBJ1-2, with 9 bases matching TRBD1. Germline trimming cut 5 bases from V and 5 bases from J; bases unmatched to any gene: 15. CDR1 is MDHEN, CDR2 SYDVKM, per germline. This CDR3 comprises 17 residues.

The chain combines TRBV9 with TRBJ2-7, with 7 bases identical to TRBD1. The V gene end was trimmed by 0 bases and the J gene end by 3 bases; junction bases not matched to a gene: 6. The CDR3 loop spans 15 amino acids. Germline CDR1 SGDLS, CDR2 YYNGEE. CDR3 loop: CASSVAGTAVYEQYF. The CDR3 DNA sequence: TGTGCCAGCAGCGTAGCTGGGACAGCTGTCTACGAGCAGTACTTC.

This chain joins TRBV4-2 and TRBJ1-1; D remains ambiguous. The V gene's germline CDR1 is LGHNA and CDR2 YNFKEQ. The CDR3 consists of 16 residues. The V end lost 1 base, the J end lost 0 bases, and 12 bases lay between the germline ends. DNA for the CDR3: TGTGCCAGCAGCCAAGGATGGGGAGACATGAACACTGAAGCTTTCTTT. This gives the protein CASSQGWGDMNTEAFF.

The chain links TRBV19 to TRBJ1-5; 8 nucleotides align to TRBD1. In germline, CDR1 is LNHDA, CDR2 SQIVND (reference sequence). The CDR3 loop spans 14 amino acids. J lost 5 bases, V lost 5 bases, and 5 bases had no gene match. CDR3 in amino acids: CASSAQGGYQPQHF. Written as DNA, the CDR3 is TGTGCCAGTAGTGCACAGGGGGGGTATCAGCCCCAGCATTTT.

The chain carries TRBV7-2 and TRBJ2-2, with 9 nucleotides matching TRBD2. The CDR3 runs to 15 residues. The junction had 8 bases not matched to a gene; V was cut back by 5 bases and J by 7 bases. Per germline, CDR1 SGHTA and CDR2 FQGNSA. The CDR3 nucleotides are TGTGCCAGCAGCGCTCGCGGGAGGGCCGACGGGGAGCTGTTTTTT. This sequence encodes CASSARGRADGELFF.

In nucleotides, the CDR3 is TGTGCCAGCAGTTGGCGCAGGGGAGACGAAAAACTGTTTTTT. This gives the protein CASSWRRGDEKLFF. V is TRBV6-5 and J is TRBJ1-4; TRBD1 is a possible D gene (6 bases). Looked up from germline, CDR1 is MNHEY and CDR2 is SVGAGI. V shed 4 bases and J shed 8 bases, with 14 bases lying between them. The CDR3 is 14 residues long.

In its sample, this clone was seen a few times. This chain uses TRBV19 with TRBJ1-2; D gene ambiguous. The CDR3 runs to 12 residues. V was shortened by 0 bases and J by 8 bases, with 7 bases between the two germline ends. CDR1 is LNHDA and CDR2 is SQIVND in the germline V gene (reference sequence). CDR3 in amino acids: CASSIDLLGYTF. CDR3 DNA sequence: TGTGCCAGTAGTATAGATCTTTTGGGCTACACCTTC.

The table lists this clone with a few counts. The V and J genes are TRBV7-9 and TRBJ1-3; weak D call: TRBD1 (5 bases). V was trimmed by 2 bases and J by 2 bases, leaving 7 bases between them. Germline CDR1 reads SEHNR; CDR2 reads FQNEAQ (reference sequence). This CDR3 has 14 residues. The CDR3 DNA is TGTGCCAGCAGCTTAAGGGGCGCTGGAAACACCATATATTTT. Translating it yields CASSLRGAGNTIYF.